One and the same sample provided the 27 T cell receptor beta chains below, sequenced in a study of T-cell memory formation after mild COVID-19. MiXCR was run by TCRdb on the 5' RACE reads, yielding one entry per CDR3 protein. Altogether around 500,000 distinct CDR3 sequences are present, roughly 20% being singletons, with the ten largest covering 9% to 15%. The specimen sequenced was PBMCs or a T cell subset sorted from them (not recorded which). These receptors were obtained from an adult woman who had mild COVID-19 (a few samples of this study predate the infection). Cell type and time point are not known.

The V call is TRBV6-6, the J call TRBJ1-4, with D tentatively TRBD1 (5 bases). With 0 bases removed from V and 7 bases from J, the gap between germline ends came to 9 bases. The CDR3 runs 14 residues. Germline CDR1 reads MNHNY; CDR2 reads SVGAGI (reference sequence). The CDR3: CASSYSGRGEKLFF. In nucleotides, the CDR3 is TGTGCCAGCAGTTACTCGGGAAGGGGTGAAAAACTGTTTTTT.

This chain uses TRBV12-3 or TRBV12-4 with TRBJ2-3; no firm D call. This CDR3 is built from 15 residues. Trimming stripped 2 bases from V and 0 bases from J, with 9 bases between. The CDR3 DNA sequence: TGTGCCAGCAGTTTATTAGGACCGAGCACAGATACGCAGTATTTT. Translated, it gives CASSLLGPSTDTQYF.

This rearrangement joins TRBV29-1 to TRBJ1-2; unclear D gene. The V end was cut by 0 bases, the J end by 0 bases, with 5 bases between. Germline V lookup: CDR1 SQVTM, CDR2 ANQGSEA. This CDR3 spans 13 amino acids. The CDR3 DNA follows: TGCAGCGTTGAAGACACCCCTAACTATGGCTACACCTTC. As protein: CSVEDTPNYGYTF.

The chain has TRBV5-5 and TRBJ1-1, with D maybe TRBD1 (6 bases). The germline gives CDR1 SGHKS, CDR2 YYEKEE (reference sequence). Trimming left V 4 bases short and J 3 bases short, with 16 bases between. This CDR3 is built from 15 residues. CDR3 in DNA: TGTGCCAGCAGCCCCACTGGGGGGGCGGACACTGAAGCTTTCTTT. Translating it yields CASSPTGGADTEAFF.

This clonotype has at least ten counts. The CDR3 sequence: CASSLVGRGNQPQHF. DNA for the CDR3: TGTGCCAGCAGCTTAGTGGGCCGTGGGAATCAGCCCCAGCATTTT. V usage is TRBV7-9 and J usage is TRBJ1-5, with D unclear. Trimming pared 1 base from V and 4 bases from J, leaving 11 bases between. This CDR3 comprises 15 residues. From germline, CDR1 is SEHNR and CDR2 FQNEAQ (reference sequence).

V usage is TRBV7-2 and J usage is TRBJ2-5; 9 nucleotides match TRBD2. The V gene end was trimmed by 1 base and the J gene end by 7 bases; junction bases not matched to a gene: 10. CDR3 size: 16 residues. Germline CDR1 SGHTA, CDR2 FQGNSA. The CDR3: CASSLDSAGGLGTQYF. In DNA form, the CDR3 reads TGTGCCAGCAGCTTAGACTCCGCGGGGGGGCTGGGGACCCAGTACTTC.

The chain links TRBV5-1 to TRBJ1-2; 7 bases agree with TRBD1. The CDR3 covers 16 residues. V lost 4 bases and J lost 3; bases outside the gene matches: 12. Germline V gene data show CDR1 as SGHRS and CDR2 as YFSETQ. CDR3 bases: TGCGCCAGCAGCCACCGACAGGGATTGGCTGACTATGGCTACACCTTC. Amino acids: CASSHRQGLADYGYTF.

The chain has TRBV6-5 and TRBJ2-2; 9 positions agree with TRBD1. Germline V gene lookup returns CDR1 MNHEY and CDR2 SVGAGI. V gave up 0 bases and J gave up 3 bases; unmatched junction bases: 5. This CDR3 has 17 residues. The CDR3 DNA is TGTGCCAGCAGTTACTCCGGGCGGACAGGGGACACCGGGGAGCTGTTTTTT. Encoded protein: CASSYSGRTGDTGELFF.

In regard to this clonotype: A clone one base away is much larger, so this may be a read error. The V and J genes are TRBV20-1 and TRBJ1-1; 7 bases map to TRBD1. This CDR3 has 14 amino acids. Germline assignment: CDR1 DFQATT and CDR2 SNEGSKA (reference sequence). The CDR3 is CSARGDSRETEASF. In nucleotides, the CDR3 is TGCAGTGCTAGGGGGGACAGTAGGGAGACTGAAGCTTCCTTT.

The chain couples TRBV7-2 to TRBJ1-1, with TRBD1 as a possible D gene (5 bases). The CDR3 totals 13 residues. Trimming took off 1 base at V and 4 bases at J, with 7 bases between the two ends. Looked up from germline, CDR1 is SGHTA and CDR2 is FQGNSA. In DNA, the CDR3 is TGTGCCAGCAGCTTAGAGGGGCGCACTGAAGCTTTCTTT. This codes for CASSLEGRTEAFF.

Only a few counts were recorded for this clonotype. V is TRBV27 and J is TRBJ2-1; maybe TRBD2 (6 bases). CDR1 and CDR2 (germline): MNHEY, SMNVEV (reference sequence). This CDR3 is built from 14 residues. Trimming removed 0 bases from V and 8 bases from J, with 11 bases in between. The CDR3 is CASSLSGGVHEQFF. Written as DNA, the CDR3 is TGTGCCAGCAGTTTATCTGGAGGGGTCCATGAGCAGTTCTTC.

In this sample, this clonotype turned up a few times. CDR3: CASSTLARYNEQFF. CDR3 in DNA: TGTGCCAGCAGCACACTAGCGAGATACAATGAGCAGTTCTTC. This sequence joins TRBV5-6 and TRBJ2-1, with 7 positions matching TRBD2. Germline V gene sequence: CDR1 SGHDT, CDR2 YYEEEE. The CDR3 loop spans 14 amino acids. V shed 4 bases, J shed 4 bases, and the junction held 5 bases outside the gene matches.

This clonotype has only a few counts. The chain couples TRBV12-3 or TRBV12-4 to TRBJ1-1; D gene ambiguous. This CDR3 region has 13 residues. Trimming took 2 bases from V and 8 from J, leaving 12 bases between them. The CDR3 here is CASSLSLHIEAFF. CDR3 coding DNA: TGTGCCAGCAGTTTATCGTTGCACATAGAAGCTTTCTTT.

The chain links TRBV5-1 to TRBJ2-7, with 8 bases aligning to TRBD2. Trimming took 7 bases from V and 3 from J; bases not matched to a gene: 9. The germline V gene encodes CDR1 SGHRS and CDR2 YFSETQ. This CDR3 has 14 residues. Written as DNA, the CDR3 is TGCGCCAGCGCCGAGATCGCGGGGGGCTACGAGCAGTACTTC. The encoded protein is CASAEIAGGYEQYF.

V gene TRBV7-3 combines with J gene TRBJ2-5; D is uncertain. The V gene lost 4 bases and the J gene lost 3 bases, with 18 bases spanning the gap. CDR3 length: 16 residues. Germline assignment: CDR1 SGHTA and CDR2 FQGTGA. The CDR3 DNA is TGTGCCAGCAGCTCCCCGGAAAGGAGTATGGAAGAGACCCAGTACTTC. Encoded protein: CASSSPERSMEETQYF.

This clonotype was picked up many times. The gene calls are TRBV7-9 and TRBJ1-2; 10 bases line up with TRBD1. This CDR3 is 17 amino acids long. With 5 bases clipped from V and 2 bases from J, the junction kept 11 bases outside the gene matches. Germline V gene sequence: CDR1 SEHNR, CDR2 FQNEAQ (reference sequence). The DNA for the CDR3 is TGTGCCAGCAGCAGCTCCGGGACAGGGGAGGCGAACTATGGCTACACCTTC. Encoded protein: CASSSSGTGEANYGYTF.

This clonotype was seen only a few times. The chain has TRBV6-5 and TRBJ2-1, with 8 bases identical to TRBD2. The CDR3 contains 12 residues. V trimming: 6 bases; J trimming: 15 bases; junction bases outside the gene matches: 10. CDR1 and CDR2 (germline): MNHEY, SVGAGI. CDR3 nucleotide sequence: TGTGCCAGCAGCCCTCGACTAGCGATAATGTTCTTC. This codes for CASSPRLAIMFF.

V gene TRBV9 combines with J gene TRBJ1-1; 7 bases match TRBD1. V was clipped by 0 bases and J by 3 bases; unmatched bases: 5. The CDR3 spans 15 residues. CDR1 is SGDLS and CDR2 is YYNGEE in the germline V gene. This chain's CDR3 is CASSVGGRGDTEAFF. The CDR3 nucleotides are TGTGCCAGCAGCGTAGGGGGCAGGGGGGACACTGAAGCTTTCTTT.

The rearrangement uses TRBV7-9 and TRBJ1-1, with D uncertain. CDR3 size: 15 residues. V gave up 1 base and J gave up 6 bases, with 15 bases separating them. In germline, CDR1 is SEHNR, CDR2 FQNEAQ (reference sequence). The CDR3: CASSLVNQINAEAFF. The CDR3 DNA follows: TGTGCCAGCAGCTTAGTAAATCAGATCAACGCTGAAGCTTTCTTT. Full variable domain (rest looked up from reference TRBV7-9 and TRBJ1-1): DTGVSQNPRHKITKRGQNVTFRCDPISEHNRLYWYRQTLGQGPEFLTYFQNEAQLEKSRLLSDRFSAERPKGSFSTLEIQRTEQGDSAMYLCASSLVNQINAEAFFGQGTRLTVV.

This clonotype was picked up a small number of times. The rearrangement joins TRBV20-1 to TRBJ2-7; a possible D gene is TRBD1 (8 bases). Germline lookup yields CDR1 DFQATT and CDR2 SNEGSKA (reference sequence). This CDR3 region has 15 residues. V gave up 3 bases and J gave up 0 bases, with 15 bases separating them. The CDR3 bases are TGCAGTGCTAGGGCGGGGGACAGGAGCTCCTACGAGCAGTACTTC. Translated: CSARAGDRSSYEQYF.

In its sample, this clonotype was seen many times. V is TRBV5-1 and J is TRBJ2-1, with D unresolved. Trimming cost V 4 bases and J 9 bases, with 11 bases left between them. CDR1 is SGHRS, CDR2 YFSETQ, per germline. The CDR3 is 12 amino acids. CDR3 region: CASSPDWREQFF. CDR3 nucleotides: TGCGCCAGCAGCCCAGACTGGCGTGAGCAGTTCTTC.

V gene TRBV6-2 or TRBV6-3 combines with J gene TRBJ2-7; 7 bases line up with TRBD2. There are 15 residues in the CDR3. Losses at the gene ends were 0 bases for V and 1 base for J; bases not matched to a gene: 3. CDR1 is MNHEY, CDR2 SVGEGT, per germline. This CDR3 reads CASSYSSSGSYEQYF. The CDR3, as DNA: TGTGCCAGCAGTTACTCGAGTAGCGGGTCCTACGAGCAGTACTTC.

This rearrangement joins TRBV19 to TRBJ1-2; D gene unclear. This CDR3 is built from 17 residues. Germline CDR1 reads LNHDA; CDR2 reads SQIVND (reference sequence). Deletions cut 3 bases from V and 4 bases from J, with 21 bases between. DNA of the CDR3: TGTGCCAGTAGTATGGCTCGGCAGGTCCAAAGGCGCTATGGCTACACCTTC. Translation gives CASSMARQVQRRYGYTF.

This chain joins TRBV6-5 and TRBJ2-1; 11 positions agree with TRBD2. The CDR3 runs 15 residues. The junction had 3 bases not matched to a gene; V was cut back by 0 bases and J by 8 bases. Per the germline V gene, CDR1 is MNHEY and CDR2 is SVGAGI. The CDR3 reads CASSYSTSGADEQFF. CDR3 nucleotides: TGTGCCAGCAGTTACTCGACTAGCGGGGCCGATGAGCAGTTCTTC.

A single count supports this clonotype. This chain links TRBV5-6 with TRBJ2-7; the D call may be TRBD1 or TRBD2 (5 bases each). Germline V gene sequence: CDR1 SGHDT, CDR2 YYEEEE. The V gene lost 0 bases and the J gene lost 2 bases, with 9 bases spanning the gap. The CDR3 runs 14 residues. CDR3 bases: TGTGCCAGCAGCTTGGGACGGGGACCCTACGAGCAGTACTTC. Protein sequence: CASSLGRGPYEQYF.

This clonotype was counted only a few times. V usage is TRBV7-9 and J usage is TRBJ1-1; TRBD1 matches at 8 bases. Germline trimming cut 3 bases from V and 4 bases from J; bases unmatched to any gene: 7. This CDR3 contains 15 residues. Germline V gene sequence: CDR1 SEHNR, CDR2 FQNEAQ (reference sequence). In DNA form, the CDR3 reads TGTGCCAGCAGCTTGACAGGGGCCTTGGGCACTGAAGCTTTCTTT. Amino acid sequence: CASSLTGALGTEAFF.

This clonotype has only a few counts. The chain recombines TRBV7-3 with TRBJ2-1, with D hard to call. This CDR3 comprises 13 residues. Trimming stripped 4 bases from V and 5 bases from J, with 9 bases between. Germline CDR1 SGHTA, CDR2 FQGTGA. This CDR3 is CASSSRPHNEQFF. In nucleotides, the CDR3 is TGTGCCAGCAGCTCTAGGCCCCACAATGAGCAGTTCTTC.